This T cell receptor (beta chain) was found in a study of long-term antiretroviral therapy in people with HIV. Points from the study as a whole: HIV repertoires had narrower CDR3 length ranges than controls. Increased diversity was seen after ART, yet it remained lower than in transplant donor controls.

The sample holds a few counts of this clone. Its antigen is still unknown. DNA was extracted from around 1-9.1 million thawed cryopreserved PBMC. Researchers report immunoSEQ v3.0 was run at survey level. Some clones are missing from TCRdb's copy, which holds only in-frame ones; the method was immunoSEQ multiplex PCR. The table lists roughly 17,000 clones, roughly 90% of them singletons. The CDR3 has 14 residues. V was trimmed by 1 base and J by 1 base, leaving 7 bases between them. The germline CDR1 and CDR2 sequences are SEHNR and FQNEAQ (reference sequence). This TCR was recovered from a man aged 55 to 69 with HIV. This sequence joins TRBV7-9 and TRBJ1-2, with D uncertain. The sample consisted of unsorted PBMCs, taken 0.3 years after starting antiretroviral therapy. In DNA, the CDR3 is TGTGCCAGCAGCTTAGGCGGAAGTAACTATGGCTACACCTTC. Amino acid sequence: CASSLGGSNYGYTF.